The 16 T cell receptor beta chains listed next were all sequenced from one sample in a study of vaccination and CD4 T cells after COVID-19. Sequence data for DNA of cultured CD4+ T cells were generated by the Oncomine TCR Beta short-read assay. TCRdb independently ran MiXCR on the PCR reads; one entry per CDR3 protein. The table has fewer than 10,000 distinct CDR3 sequences, about 60% seen once; the top ten hold 20% to 30%. Their cognate antigens are unknown. Sample treatment: roughly ten-day PBMC culture with coronavirus spike peptide pools or control peptides (ViraFEST assay). Sequencing was done on a sample of CD4+ T cells from blood, cultured in vitro. These receptors all stem from a human donor who had recovered from COVID-19.

The rearrangement uses TRBV6-5 and TRBJ2-5; 11 bases are shared with TRBD2. With 4 bases clipped from V and 2 bases from J, the junction kept 3 bases outside the gene matches. This CDR3 contains 15 residues. Germline V CDR1 and CDR2: MNHEY, SVGAGI. The CDR3 region is CASSSGTSGQETQYF. CDR3 bases: TGTGCCAGCAGTTCCGGGACTAGCGGACAAGAGACCCAGTACTTC.

The chain employs TRBV6-2 or TRBV6-3 and TRBJ2-3; 14 positions agree with TRBD2. Germline CDR1 reads MNHEY; CDR2 reads SVGEGT. The V segment lost 6 bases and the J segment 3 bases; nucleotides outside the gene matches: 14. The length of the CDR3 is 19 residues. The CDR3 loop reads CASRAGLAGGPRRTDTQYF. In nucleotides, the CDR3 is TGTGCCAGCAGAGCCGGACTAGCGGGAGGCCCCCGGAGAACAGATACGCAGTATTTT.

The genes are TRBV20-1 and TRBJ2-2; 14 nucleotides align to TRBD2. Trimming at V came to 0 bases and at J to 6 bases, leaving 9 bases not matched to a gene. The V gene's germline CDR1 is DFQATT and CDR2 SNEGSKA (reference sequence). The CDR3 is made up of 18 amino acids. Written as DNA, the CDR3 is TGCAGTGCTAGAGATGAGACTAGCGGGAGGGCCGGCGCCGGGGAGCTGTTTTTT. Its protein product is CSARDETSGRAGAGELFF.

The chain uses TRBV5-4 and TRBJ2-1, with 10 bases lining up with TRBD2. V trimming: 3 bases; J trimming: 0 bases; junction bases outside the gene matches: 3. This CDR3 is 16 amino acids long. CDR1 and CDR2 (germline): SGHNT, YYREEE (reference sequence). In nucleotides, the CDR3 is TGTGCCAGCAGCTCATCTAGCGGGAGCTCCTACAATGAGCAGTTCTTC. Protein product: CASSSSSGSSYNEQFF.

This clonotype has a handful of counts. The rearrangement joins TRBV20-1 to TRBJ1-5; D call uncertain. The germline V gene has CDR1 DFQATT and CDR2 SNEGSKA (reference sequence). Trimming stripped 5 bases from V and 0 bases from J, with 8 bases between. This CDR3 spans 13 amino acids. CDR3 in DNA: TGCAGTGCTTTACATTATAGCAATCAGCCCCAGCATTTT. Its protein product is CSALHYSNQPQHF.

This clonotype appeared a few times. The gene calls are TRBV7-6 and TRBJ2-3, with 8 positions matching TRBD2. CDR1 is SGHVS, CDR2 FNYEAQ, per germline. CDR3 length: 16 amino acids. Trimming cost V 2 bases and J 4 bases; bases outside gene matches: 8. The CDR3, as DNA: TGTGCCAGCAGCTTATCCCTCGGACTAGCCGCAGATACGCAGTATTTT. The encoded protein is CASSLSLGLAADTQYF.

The V call is TRBV27, the J call TRBJ2-3; 12 bases align to TRBD2. CDR1 is MNHEY, CDR2 SMNVEV, per germline (reference sequence). Germline trimming cut 6 bases from V and 2 bases from J; bases unmatched to any gene: 21. The CDR3 runs 21 residues. CDR3 sequence (DNA): TGTGCCAGCAGCTTCCTGACTAGCGGGAGAAATGGATATAGGCTCACAGATACGCAGTATTTT. Translated, it gives CASSFLTSGRNGYRLTDTQYF.

The J gene is TRBJ1-2, the V gene TRBV6-1; 8 bases match TRBD1. Germline V CDR1 and CDR2: MNHNS, SASEGT. The V gene end was trimmed by 5 bases and the J gene end by 0 bases; junction bases not matched to a gene: 2. CDR3 length: 14 amino acids. CDR3 nucleotides: TGTGCCAGCAGTAAGACAGGGGCTAACTATGGCTACACCTTC. Translation gives CASSKTGANYGYTF.

Only one count was recorded for this clonotype. The chain joins TRBV5-1 to TRBJ2-7; TRBD2 might be the D (5 bases). Trimming took off 6 bases at V and 0 bases at J, with 10 bases between the two ends. The germline CDR1 and CDR2 sequences are SGHRS and YFSETQ. CDR3 length equals 13 residues. In nucleotides, the CDR3 is TGCGCCAGCACTAGCCTGAGCTCCTACGAGCAGTACTTC. Its translation: CASTSLSSYEQYF.

The gene calls are TRBV6-5 and TRBJ2-1, with D perhaps TRBD1 (5 bases). CDR1 is MNHEY and CDR2 is SVGAGI in the germline V gene. Deletions cut 4 bases from V and 15 bases from J, with 22 bases between. This CDR3 has 14 amino acids. The CDR3 spells CASSSVRVANVWFF. The CDR3 DNA reads TGTGCCAGCAGTTCGGTCAGGGTGGCCAATGTTTGGTTCTTC.

The V and J genes are TRBV7-9 and TRBJ1-2; D not resolved. Germline V CDR1 and CDR2: SEHNR, FQNEAQ (reference sequence). This CDR3 spans 11 amino acids. The V end lost 1 base, the J end lost 8 bases, and 5 bases lay between the germline ends. This CDR3 is CASSLVDGYTF. The CDR3 bases are TGTGCCAGCAGCTTAGTGGACGGCTACACCTTC.

This chain connects TRBV6-1 to TRBJ2-7; D tentatively fits TRBD1 or TRBD2 (5 bases each). Deletions cut 6 bases from V and 3 bases from J, with 9 bases between. The CDR3 is made up of 12 amino acids. The germline V gene has CDR1 MNHNS and CDR2 SASEGT. Written as DNA, the CDR3 is TGTGCCAGCAGCAGAGGGGACTACGAGCAGTACTTC. Protein sequence: CASSRGDYEQYF.

The chain has TRBV25-1 and TRBJ2-7; D possibly uses TRBD1 or TRBD2 (5 bases each). Between the trimmed V and J ends, which lost 3 bases and 4 bases, there was a span of 16 bases. Germline CDR1 reads MGHDK; CDR2 reads SYGVNS. This CDR3 contains 15 residues. CDR3 coding DNA: TGTGCCAGCAGTGATCAGGGAGACAAACCGTACGAGCAGTACTTC. It encodes CASSDQGDKPYEQYF.

The V call is TRBV7-9, the J call TRBJ2-3, with 10 nucleotides matching TRBD2. Per germline, CDR1 SEHNR and CDR2 FQNEAQ (reference sequence). The CDR3 has 14 amino acids. In DNA form, the CDR3 reads TGTGCAGCGGGAGGGCCGAGTAGGGCAGATACGCAGTATTTT. The encoded protein is CAAGGPSRADTQYF.

This chain joins TRBV7-2 and TRBJ2-3, with no clear D. Germline V CDR1 and CDR2: SGHTA, FQGNSA. The ends were cut back, 5 bases at V and 4 bases at J, with 13 bases in the middle. The CDR3 extends over 14 amino acids. The CDR3 is CASSPMVGPDTQYF. DNA for the CDR3: TGTGCCAGCAGCCCGATGGTAGGCCCAGATACGCAGTATTTT.

This clonotype was detected only once. The chain has TRBV7-2 and TRBJ2-7, with D perhaps matching TRBD1 (6 bases). The CDR3 is 15 amino acids. Germline values: CDR1 SGHTA, CDR2 FQGNSA. V shed 3 bases and J shed 2 bases, with 14 bases lying between them. CDR3 loop: CASSFGATGTYEQYF. The CDR3 DNA reads as TGTGCCAGCAGCTTCGGGGCGACAGGAACCTACGAGCAGTACTTC.